Presented here are 13 T cell receptor beta chains from one specimen sequenced in a study of T cell responses to AZD1222 COVID-19 vaccine. Sequenced by immunoSEQ multiplex PCR; TCRdb stores in-frame clones only, minus some. The sample records 92,000 or so clones, approximately 90% being singletons. The specimen comprised peripheral blood, sampled on day 0 of AZD1222 vaccination. All receptors come from an adult in good health.

The genes are TRBV12-3 or TRBV12-4 and TRBJ1-2, with D unclear. The CDR3 contains 13 residues. V was clipped by 5 bases and J by 2 bases, with 9 bases between them. The DNA for the CDR3 is TGTGCCAGCAGTCCTAGCCCAAACTATGGCTACACCTTC. This codes for CASSPSPNYGYTF.

The V gene is TRBV19, the J gene TRBJ1-1; the D is unclear. Germline lookup yields CDR1 LNHDA and CDR2 SQIVND (reference sequence). The ends were cut back, 3 bases at V and 1 base at J, with 9 bases in the middle. The CDR3 consists of 14 residues. Here the CDR3 DNA reads TGTGCCAGTAGTATTCGGGCGGCGAACACTGAAGCTTTCTTT. The encoded protein is CASSIRAANTEAFF.

V and J are TRBV19 and TRBJ2-2; the D gene is possibly TRBD1 (6 bases). The CDR3 runs 13 residues. V was cut by 9 bases and J by 6 bases, with 14 bases left in between. Germline V gives CDR1 LNHDA, CDR2 SQIVND (reference sequence). The CDR3 spells CASVNTGPGELFF. The DNA of the CDR3 is TGTGCCAGCGTGAATACAGGGCCCGGGGAGCTGTTTTTT. The full variable domain, rest sourced from reference TRBV19 and TRBJ2-2, is DGGITQSPKYLFRKEGQNVTLSCEQNLNHDAMYWYRQDPGQGLRLIYYSQIVNDFQKGDIAEGYSVSREKKESFPLTVTSAQKNPTAFYLCASVNTGPGELFFGEGSRLTVL.

The CDR3 sequence is CASSPPGHTTEAFF. The CDR3 bases are TGTGCCAGCAGCCCCCCCGGACACACCACTGAAGCTTTCTTT. This chain joins TRBV6-5 and TRBJ1-1; maybe TRBD1 (5 bases). The germline V and J ends were trimmed by 6 bases and 4 bases, with 15 bases remaining between them. Germline CDR1 is MNHEY and CDR2 is SVGAGI. The length of the CDR3 is 14 residues.

The chain recombines TRBV13 with TRBJ1-4; possible D gene TRBD1, 5 bases. Germline values: CDR1 PRHDT, CDR2 FYEKMQ (reference sequence). V shed 5 bases and J shed 4 bases, with 14 bases lying between them. The CDR3 length is 15 residues. CDR3 in amino acids: CASSPGTADNEKLFF. CDR3 DNA: TGTGCCAGCAGCCCCGGGACCGCCGATAATGAAAAACTGTTTTTT.

The chain recombines TRBV18 with TRBJ1-5, with 8 nucleotides matching TRBD1. Germline CDR1 and CDR2: KGHSH and LQKENI. V shed 6 bases and J 2 bases; nucleotides not matched to a gene: 12. CDR3 length: 17 residues. CDR3 amino acids: CASSQRTGQGGNQPQHF. The CDR3 DNA follows: TGTGCCAGCTCCCAACGCACCGGACAGGGAGGCAATCAGCCCCAGCATTTT.

The genes are TRBV5-1 and TRBJ1-1; 10 bases are a match to TRBD1. After removal of 4 bases from V and 5 bases from J, the junction contained 5 bases not matched to a gene. CDR3 length: 14 amino acids. CDR1 is SGHRS and CDR2 is YFSETQ in the germline V gene. The CDR3 bases are TGCGCCAGCAGCCCCTGGGACAGGGGAACTGAAGCTTTCTTT. It is translated as CASSPWDRGTEAFF.

The V gene is TRBV5-1, the J gene TRBJ1-5; D is perhaps TRBD1 (6 bases). The V gene's germline CDR1 is SGHRS and CDR2 YFSETQ. The V end was cut by 4 bases, the J end by 0 bases, with 8 bases between. The CDR3 totals 14 residues. CDR3 sequence reads: CASSPGDSNQPQHF. In DNA, the CDR3 is TGCGCCAGCAGCCCAGGGGATAGCAATCAGCCCCAGCATTTT.

This clone showed up just a few times. A read error may produce the germline difference seen at one junction end. The same CDR3 also results from other DNA sequences found in this sample. This chain connects TRBV5-1 to TRBJ1-3, with D hard to call. The CDR3 contains 14 residues. Germline V gene sequence: CDR1 SGHRS, CDR2 YFSETQ. CDR3 loop: CASSLGSSGNTIYF. In nucleotides, the CDR3 is TGCGCCAGCAGTTTGGGCTCCTCTGGAAACACCATATATTTT.

J is TRBJ2-3 and V is TRBV29-1, with 7 nucleotides matching TRBD1. The germline V gene has CDR1 SQVTM and CDR2 ANQGSEA. The V and J ends lost 6 bases and 5 bases, in that order; junction bases with no gene match: 11. This CDR3 has 14 residues. The CDR3 region is CSVNSASGGDTQYF. CDR3 nucleotides: TGCAGCGTCAATTCCGCTTCAGGGGGAGATACGCAGTATTTT.

This clone was recorded once. The chain uses TRBV15 and TRBJ2-5; TRBD2 might be the D (7 bases). The CDR3 consists of 17 residues. Germline V gene data show CDR1 as LNHNV and CDR2 as YYDKDF (reference sequence). Trimming shortened V by 3 bases and J by 7 bases, and 24 bases separated the two germline ends. The CDR3 DNA reads TGTGCCACCAGCAGGGAGACGGCGGGGGCCACACCAGGGACCCAGTACTTC. Amino acid sequence: CATSRETAGATPGTQYF.

The chain employs TRBV30 and TRBJ1-2; D is possibly TRBD1 (5 bases). Looked up from germline, CDR1 is GTSNPN and CDR2 is SVGIG (reference sequence). The CDR3 extends over 14 amino acids. V shed 0 bases and J shed 8 bases, with 16 bases lying between them. DNA for the CDR3: TGTGCCTGGAGTGTACGGGGGAGCCAGGGCGGCTACACCTTC. Its protein product is CAWSVRGSQGGYTF.

This sequence joins TRBV5-1 and TRBJ2-3; D remains ambiguous. The germline V and J ends were trimmed by 1 base and 1 base, with 7 bases remaining between them. CDR1 is SGHRS and CDR2 is YFSETQ in the germline V gene. This CDR3 is 14 amino acids long. The CDR3 spells CASSLQDGTDTQYF. The DNA of the CDR3 is TGCGCCAGCAGCTTGCAAGACGGCACAGATACGCAGTATTTT. Supplemented by reference TRBV5-1 and TRBJ2-3, the full variable domain reads KAGVTQTPRYLIKTRGQQVTLSCSPISGHRSVSWYQQTPGQGLQFLFEYFSETQRNKGNFPGRFSGRQFSNSRSEMNVSTLELGDSALYLCASSLQDGTDTQYFGPGTRLTVL.